The rows below give T cell receptor beta chains drawn from one sample of a study of molecular identifiers for immune sequencing clone quantification. TCRdb reanalysed the PCR reads using MiXCR and keeps one entry per CDR3 protein. The sample carries 300,000 to 350,000 distinct CDR3 sequences, about 20% recorded once. The sample comprised naive CD8+ T cells from blood, with Jurkat cell RNA spiked in. Source of these receptors: a human donor in good health. Some libraries in this study had Jurkat cell RNA spiked in. Each CDR3 is given with its conserved first and last residue. Fields, in order: clone size, J gene, D gene, V gene, CDR3 DNA, CDR3 protein. A D gene is named only where the DNA matches it firmly. Size is omitted from some rows. Given values are once, few, many or a class for expanded clones.

.,TRBJ2-2,.,TRBV7-9,TGTACCAGCAGCCCCCAGGGCTCGAACACCGGGGAGCTGTTTTTT,CTSSPQGSNTGELFF
many,TRBJ2-7,TRBD1,TRBV4-3,TGCGCCAGCAGCCAAAACGGACAGGGATCCCACGAGCAGTACTTC,CASSQNGQGSHEQYF
many,TRBJ1-1,.,TRBV5-6,TGTGCCAGCAGCTCCGTTGACACTGAAGCTTTCTTT,CASSSVDTEAFF
many,TRBJ2-5,TRBD2,TRBV9,TGTGCCAGCAGCGTATCGCGGGGGGGCCGGGCTCGTGATCAAGAGACCCAGTACTTC,CASSVSRGGRARDQETQYF
.,TRBJ1-3,.,TRBV6-1,TGTGCCAGCAGAGGCTGGACGGCTGGAAACACCATATATTTT,CASRGWTAGNTIYF
.,TRBJ2-7,.,TRBV4-1,TGCGCCAGCAGCCAAGGGACACCTTGCGAGCAGTACTTC,CASSQGTPCEQYF
many,TRBJ1-5,.,TRBV28,TGTGCCAGCAGACTCCAGGGTGCATACCGCAATCAGCCCCAGCATTTT,CASRLQGAYRNQPQHF
few,TRBJ1-1,.,TRBV2,TGTGCCAGCAGTGACGTTGAGGCTTTCTTT,CASSDVEAFF
few,TRBJ1-1,.,TRBV6-2/TRBV6-3,TGTGCCAGCAGTTACGGGGGTCTGGACACTGAAGCTTTCTTT,CASSYGGLDTEAFF
.,TRBJ2-3,.,TRBV6-2/TRBV6-3,TGTGCGGCACAGGGAAGTGGTGATACGCAGTATTTT,CAAQGSGDTQYF
many,TRBJ2-5,TRBD1,TRBV5-5,TGTGCCAGCAGCCCCTGGGGACAGGGGGAAGAGACCCAGTACTTC,CASSPWGQGEETQYF
few,TRBJ2-3,.,TRBV19,TGTGCCAGTAGTTCCCGGGACTCCTGGGCAGATACGCAGTATTTT,CASSSRDSWADTQYF
few,TRBJ1-4,.,TRBV4-3,TGCGCCAGCAGCCAAATCCCAGGGATGGAAAAACTGTTTTTT,CASSQIPGMEKLFF
.,TRBJ2-5,.,TRBV10-3,TGTGCCATCAGTGGGGAGTTGGGGATCCAAGAGACCCAGTACTTC,CAISGELGIQETQYF
many,TRBJ1-3,.,TRBV2,TGTGCCAGCAGTGAGGACCAGTCCCACTCTGGAAACACCATATATTTT,CASSEDQSHSGNTIYF
many,TRBJ1-5,TRBD1,TRBV27,TGTGCCAGCAGTTCGCAGGGGGGCAATCAGCCCCAGCATTTT,CASSSQGGNQPQHF
many,TRBJ2-5,TRBD2,TRBV4-3,TGCGCCAGCAGCCAAGTAGCTTCTAGCGGGGTTGAGACCCAGTACTTC,CASSQVASSGVETQYF
.,TRBJ1-5,TRBD1,TRBV19,TGTGCCAGTAGTACCATGGGTACTCGGACAGGGGGCGTCAATCAGCCCCAGCATTTT,CASSTMGTRTGGVNQPQHF
.,TRBJ1-5,.,TRBV7-8,TGTGCCAGCAGCTTAACACTCCCAGGCACTAATCAGCCCCAGCATTTT,CASSLTLPGTNQPQHF
many,TRBJ1-5,.,TRBV27,TGTGCCAGCAGTTCGCCACTTGGGCCCCAGCATTTT,CASSSPLGPQHF
many,TRBJ2-6,.,TRBV28,TGTGCCAGCAGAATCACCTCCTCTGGGGCCAACGTCCTGACTTTC,CASRITSSGANVLTF
once,TRBJ1-1,.,TRBV4-1,TGCGCCAGCAGCCAAGTCGCCGGGACGGCGATGAACACTGAAGCTTTCTTT,CASSQVAGTAMNTEAFF
many,TRBJ1-1,.,TRBV27,TGTGCCAGCAGTTCTCCGGGGCAAGATGAAGCTTTCTTT,CASSSPGQDEAFF
.,TRBJ2-1,.,TRBV12-3/TRBV12-4,TGTGCCAGCAGGCACCCTGGGGACAATGAGCAGTCCTTC,CASRHPGDNEQSF
many,TRBJ2-7,.,TRBV20-1,TGCAGTGCCCTCCTTCCCGTCGGCGAGCAGTACTTC,CSALLPVGEQYF
many,TRBJ1-1,.,TRBV4-1,TGCGCCAGCAGCCCCAGAACAGGGCACACTGAAGCTTTCTTT,CASSPRTGHTEAFF
.,TRBJ1-5,TRBD1,TRBV19,TGTGCCAGTACTCTCGGACAGGGAACAAGTCAGCCCCAGCATTTT,CASTLGQGTSQPQHF
many,TRBJ1-2,.,TRBV12-3/TRBV12-4,TGTGCCAGCAGTTCCATCTCAGGGAACTATGGCTACACCTTC,CASSSISGNYGYTF
many,TRBJ2-1,TRBD2,TRBV28,TGTGCCAGCAGTCAGGTTCCTAGCGGAACGTACAATGAGCAGTTCTTC,CASSQVPSGTYNEQFF
many,TRBJ1-3,TRBD1,TRBV7-2,TGTGCCAGCAGCTTGACAGGGTTAAACTCTGGAAACACCATATATTTT,CASSLTGLNSGNTIYF
.,TRBJ1-2,.,TRBV27,TGTGCCAGCAGTTGGGACGGTGCCTATGGCTACACCTTC,CASSWDGAYGYTF
many,TRBJ2-4,TRBD1,TRBV29-1,TGCAGCGTTGAAGCCCCCGGGACAGGGGGGAAGTACTTC,CSVEAPGTGGKYF
many,TRBJ2-5,.,TRBV7-6,TGTGCCAGCAGCTTACGGGACTACCAAGAGACCCAGTACTTC,CASSLRDYQETQYF
many,TRBJ2-3,.,TRBV4-1,TGCGCCAGCAGCCAAGGGGGTTCGGGCACAGATACGCAGTATTTT,CASSQGGSGTDTQYF
many,TRBJ2-5,.,TRBV7-6,TGTGCCAGCAGCTTTGTAGAGGACCAAGAGACCCAGTACTTC,CASSFVEDQETQYF
many,TRBJ2-2,.,TRBV29-1,TGCAGCGGGGGGACGGCCACCGGGGAGCTGTTTTTT,CSGGTATGELFF
.,TRBJ2-3,.,TRBV4-1,TGCGCCAGCAGCCAGATGTCAGGTGAAACAGATACGCGGTATTTT,CASSQMSGETDTRYF
few,TRBJ2-7,.,TRBV19,TGTGCCAGTGGTATAGAAAGGATTACGAGCTCCTACGAGCAGTACTTC,CASGIERITSSYEQYF
many,TRBJ2-7,TRBD2,TRBV9,TGTGCCAGCAGCGTAGGTAGCGGGAGGCCCTACGAGCAGTACTTC,CASSVGSGRPYEQYF
many,TRBJ2-7,.,TRBV4-3,TGCGCCAGCAGCCCAACTCTAGCTTTCGAGCAGTACTTC,CASSPTLAFEQYF
many,TRBJ1-1,.,TRBV12-3/TRBV12-4,TGTGCCAGCAGTTTCGACGAGACAGGGAACACTGAAGCTTTCTTT,CASSFDETGNTEAFF
.,TRBJ2-7,.,TRBV4-1,TGCGCCAGCAGCCAAGAGGGCGGGGTAGGGTACGAGCAGTACTTC,CASSQEGGVGYEQYF
many,TRBJ1-5,.,TRBV27,TGTGCCAGCAGTTGGGACGGCAATCAGCCCCAGCATTTT,CASSWDGNQPQHF
many,TRBJ1-6,.,TRBV5-6,TGTGCCAGCAGCTTGGTCGGAAATTCACCCCTCCACTTT,CASSLVGNSPLHF
many,TRBJ2-4,.,TRBV14,TGTGCCAGCAGCCAATCACTGGCCATTCAGTACTTC,CASSQSLAIQYF
.,TRBJ2-2,.,TRBV20-1,TGCAGTGCTAGAGCTTTAAATACGAACACCGGGGAGCTGTTTTTT,CSARALNTNTGELFF
.,TRBJ1-2,.,TRBV6-2/TRBV6-3,TGTGCCAGCAGTTCTCAGGGAGAGGGCTACACCTTC,CASSSQGEGYTF
few,TRBJ1-4,.,TRBV28,TGTGCCAGCAGTACCGCGGAACAGCCTAATGAAAAACTGTTTTTT,CASSTAEQPNEKLFF
.,TRBJ2-7,.,TRBV27,TGTGCCAGCAGTTTGACGGGACAAACGAGCTCCTACGAGCAGTACTTC,CASSLTGQTSSYEQYF
few,TRBJ1-1,.,TRBV9,TGTGCCAGCAGCGTAGATACATCCCCCGGGGAAGCTTTCTTT,CASSVDTSPGEAFF
few,TRBJ2-7,TRBD1,TRBV6-2/TRBV6-3,TGTGCCAGCAGACCACCGGGACAGGTCGGATACGAGCAGTACTTC,CASRPPGQVGYEQYF
many,TRBJ2-1,.,TRBV27,TGTGCCAGCAGTTTTTCTCCCAGCGGTGTAAATGAGCAGTTCTTC,CASSFSPSGVNEQFF
.,TRBJ2-4,.,TRBV30,TGTGCCTGGAGTGTGGGGGGTAGGGAGATGGACATTCAGTACTTC,CAWSVGGREMDIQYF
few,TRBJ2-2,.,TRBV4-3,TGCGCCAGCAGCCAAGATGGGGTATACCACCCCGACACCGGGGAGCTGTTTTTT,CASSQDGVYHPDTGELFF
many,TRBJ1-1,.,TRBV11-1,TGTGCCAGCAGCTTAGCTCGGGCAGGGCGCCCATCGGAAGCTTTCTTT,CASSLARAGRPSEAFF
many,TRBJ1-3,TRBD1,TRBV28,TGTGCCAGCCGCGAACGTGGACAGGTTTTCTCTGGAAACACCATATATTTT,CASRERGQVFSGNTIYF